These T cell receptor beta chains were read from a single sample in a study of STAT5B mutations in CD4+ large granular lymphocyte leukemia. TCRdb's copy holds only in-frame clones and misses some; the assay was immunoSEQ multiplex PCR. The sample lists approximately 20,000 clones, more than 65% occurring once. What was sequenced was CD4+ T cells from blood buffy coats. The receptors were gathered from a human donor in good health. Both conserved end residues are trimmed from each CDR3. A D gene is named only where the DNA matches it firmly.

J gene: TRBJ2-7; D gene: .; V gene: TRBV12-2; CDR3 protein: ASRSRLTGAAYEQY
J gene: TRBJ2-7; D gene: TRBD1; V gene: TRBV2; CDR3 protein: ASSEGGQPY
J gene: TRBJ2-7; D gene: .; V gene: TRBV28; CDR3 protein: ASSLADRKEQY
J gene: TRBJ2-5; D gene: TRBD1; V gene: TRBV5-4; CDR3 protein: ASSLDGTGGETQY
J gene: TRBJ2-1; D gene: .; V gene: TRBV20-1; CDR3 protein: SASEQF
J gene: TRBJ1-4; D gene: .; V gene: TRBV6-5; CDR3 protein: ASRPPGGEKLF
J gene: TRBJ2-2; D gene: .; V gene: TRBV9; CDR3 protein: ASSPFFAASNTGELF
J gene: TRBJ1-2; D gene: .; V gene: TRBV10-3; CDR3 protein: AMRPGENYGYT
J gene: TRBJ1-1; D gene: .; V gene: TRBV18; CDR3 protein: ASSPGPSGTEAF
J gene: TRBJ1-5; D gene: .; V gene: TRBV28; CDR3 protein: ASSPPGGDGQPQH
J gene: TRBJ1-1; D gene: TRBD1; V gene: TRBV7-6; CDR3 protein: ASSFRQGFDTEAF
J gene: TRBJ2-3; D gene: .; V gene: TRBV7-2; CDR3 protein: ASSPRAGAPPDTQY
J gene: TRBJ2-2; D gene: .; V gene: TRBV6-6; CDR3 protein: ASSPHQQGTGELF